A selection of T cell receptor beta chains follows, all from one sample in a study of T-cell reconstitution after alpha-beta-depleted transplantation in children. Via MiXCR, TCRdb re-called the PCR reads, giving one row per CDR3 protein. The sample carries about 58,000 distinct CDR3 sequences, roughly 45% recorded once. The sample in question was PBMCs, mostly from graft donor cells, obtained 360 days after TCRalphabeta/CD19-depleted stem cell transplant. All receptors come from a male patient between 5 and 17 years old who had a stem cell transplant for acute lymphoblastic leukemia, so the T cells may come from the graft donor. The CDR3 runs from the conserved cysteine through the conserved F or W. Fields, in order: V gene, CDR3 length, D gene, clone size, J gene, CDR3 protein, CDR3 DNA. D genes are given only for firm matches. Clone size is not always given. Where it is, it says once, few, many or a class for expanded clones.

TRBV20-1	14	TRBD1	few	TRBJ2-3	CSVQRQGSTDTQYF	TGCAGTGTTCAGAGACAGGGTAGTACAGATACGCAGTATTTT
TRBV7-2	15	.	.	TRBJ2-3	CASSHGLRFTDTQYF	TGTGCCAGCAGCCACGGTTTAAGATTCACAGATACGCAGTATTTT
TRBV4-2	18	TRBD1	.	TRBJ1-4	CASSPDRGPFADNEKLFF	TGTGCCAGCAGCCCGGACAGGGGTCCTTTCGCGGATAATGAAAAACTGTTTTTT
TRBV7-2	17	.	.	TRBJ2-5	CASSLGQLGFLQETQYF	TGTGCCAGCAGCTTAGGCCAGCTGGGTTTTCTCCAAGAGACCCAGTACTTC
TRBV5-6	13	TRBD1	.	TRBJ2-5	CARSRDRQETQYF	TGTGCCAGGAGCCGGGACAGACAAGAGACCCAGTACTTC
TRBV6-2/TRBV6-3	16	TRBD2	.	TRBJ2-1	CASSKNRGGRPMEQFF	TGTGCCAGCTCCAAAAACCGGGGGGGAAGGCCCATGGAGCAGTTCTTC
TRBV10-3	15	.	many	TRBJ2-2	CAISDQGSNTGELFF	TGTGCCATCAGTGATCAGGGGTCCAACACCGGGGAGCTGTTTTTT
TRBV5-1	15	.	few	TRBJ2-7	CASSPGFDRTNEQYF	TGCGCCAGCAGCCCGGGCTTTGACAGGACCAACGAGCAGTACTTC
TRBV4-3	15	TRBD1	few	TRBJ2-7	CASSQDLRGMDEQYF	TGCGCCAGCAGCCAAGATCTCAGGGGGATGGACGAGCAGTACTTC
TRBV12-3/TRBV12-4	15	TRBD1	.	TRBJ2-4	CASSDPGTVKNIQYF	TGTGCCAGCAGTGACCCCGGGACAGTTAAAAACATTCAGTACTTC
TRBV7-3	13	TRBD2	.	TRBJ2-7	CASSLTGTSEQYF	TGTGCCAGCAGCTTAACCGGGACTAGCGAGCAGTACTTC
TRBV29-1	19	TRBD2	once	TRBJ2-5	CSVGEPRLAGVMYQETQYF	TGCAGCGTTGGAGAGCCTAGACTAGCGGGAGTCATGTACCAAGAGACCCAGTACTTC
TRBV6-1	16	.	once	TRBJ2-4	CASRELGGTPKNIQYF	TGTGCCAGCAGGGAGTTAGGCGGGACACCCAAAAACATTCAGTACTTC
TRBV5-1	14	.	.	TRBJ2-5	CASSSRGRQETQYF	TGCGCCAGCAGCTCGCGGGGCCGACAAGAGACCCAGTACTTC
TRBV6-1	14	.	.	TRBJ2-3	CASSLTRSEDTQYF	TGTGCCAGCAGCTTGACACGGTCGGAAGATACGCAGTATTTT
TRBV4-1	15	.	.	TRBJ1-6	CASSQEGHDNSPLHF	TGCGCCAGCAGCCAAGAGGGACACGATAATTCACCCCTCCACTTT
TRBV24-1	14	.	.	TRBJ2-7	CATSDFRRGHEQYF	TGTGCCACCAGTGATTTCCGCAGGGGACACGAGCAGTACTTC
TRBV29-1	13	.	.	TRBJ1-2	CSVESGVNYGYTF	TGCAGCGTTGAAAGCGGTGTTAACTATGGCTACACCTTC
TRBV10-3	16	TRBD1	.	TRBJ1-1	CAISESLDRGYTEAFF	TGTGCCATCAGTGAGTCGTTAGACAGGGGGTACACTGAAGCTTTCTTT
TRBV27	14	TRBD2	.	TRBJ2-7	CASSRGLASLEQYF	TGTGCCAGCAGTAGGGGACTAGCGTCCCTCGAGCAGTACTTC
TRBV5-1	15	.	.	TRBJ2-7	CASSAEGLGQDEQYF	TGCGCCAGCAGCGCGGAGGGTTTGGGGCAGGACGAGCAGTACTTC
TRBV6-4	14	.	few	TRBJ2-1	CASSQGITRNEQFF	TGTGCCAGCAGTCAAGGGATCACACGCAATGAGCAGTTCTTC
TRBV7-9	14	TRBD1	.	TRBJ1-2	CASSPGQGLHGYTF	TGTGCCAGCAGCCCTGGACAGGGATTGCATGGCTACACCTTC
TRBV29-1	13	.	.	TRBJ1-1	CSVGTRLRAEAFF	TGCAGCGTTGGGACTCGCTTGAGGGCTGAAGCTTTCTTT
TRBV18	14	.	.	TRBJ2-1	CASSLVGMGNEQFF	TGTGCCAGCTCACTAGTTGGCATGGGGAATGAGCAGTTCTTC